A selection of T cell receptor beta chains follows, all from one sample in a study of graft-versus-host responses after intestinal transplantation. The assay was immunoSEQ multiplex PCR, and TCRdb's table has in-frame clones only and misses some. This table holds 20,000 to 25,000 clones, around 76% found once. This specimen was ileum tissue, taken 12 days after intestinal transplant. The receptors here all came from a human patient who received an intestinal transplant, so some T cells may come from the graft donor. Both conserved end residues are part of each CDR3. A D gene is named only where the DNA matches it firmly. Clone size is stated in some rows and not others, as once, few, many or a class when expanded.

>TRBJ2-1|TRBV4-2|.|.
TGTGCCAGCAGCCCGAGGTCCGGGGAAACCTACAATGAGCAGTTCTTC
CASSPRSGETYNEQFF
>TRBJ1-5|TRBV19|.|once
TGTGCCAGTAGCCAACGGGGATTCAATCAGCCCCAGCATTTT
CASSQRGFNQPQHF
>TRBJ1-1|TRBV15|.|.
TGTGCCACCAGGAGTGAGGGCGCTGAAGCTTTCTTT
CATRSEGAEAFF
>TRBJ2-7|TRBV7-2|TRBD2|.
TGTGCCAGCAGCCCTGGACTAGCGGGGTACGAGCAGTACTTC
CASSPGLAGYEQYF
>TRBJ2-3|TRBV21-1|.|few
TGTGCCAACCGGGTGGGAGATACGCAGTATTTT
CANRVGDTQYF
>TRBJ2-5|TRBV7-2|TRBD2|.
TGTGCCAGCAGCTTAGTGTTCGGGGGGGGGCAAGCGACCCAGTACTTC
CASSLVFGGGQATQYF
>TRBJ2-7|TRBV16|TRBD1|once
TGTGCCAGCAGCGCCGGGACAGTTTACGAGCAGTACTTC
CASSAGTVYEQYF
>TRBJ1-3|TRBV15|.|.
TGTGCCACCAGCGGTGGGCCCACGGCCATATATTTT
CATSGGPTAIYF
>TRBJ1-4|TRBV2|TRBD1|once
TGTGCCAGCAGTGCCGGGACAGGGGGCGAAAAACTGTTTTTT
CASSAGTGGEKLFF
>TRBJ2-3|TRBV7-9|.|.
TGTGCCAGCAGCTTAGCGTGGACTTCTACCTCCACAGATACGCAGTATTTT
CASSLAWTSTSTDTQYF
>TRBJ2-2|TRBV11-2|.|.
TGTGCCAGCAGCCTCCCCTTGGGGGGCACCGGGGAGCTGTTTTTT
CASSLPLGGTGELFF
>TRBJ1-1|TRBV5-6|TRBD1|.
TGTGCCAGCAGCGACAGGGGGTGGGACACTGAAGCTTTCTTT
CASSDRGWDTEAFF
>TRBJ1-4|TRBV9|.|few
TGTGCCAGCAGCGCGAGGGCCAATGAAAAACTGTTTTTT
CASSARANEKLFF
>TRBJ2-5|TRBV5-1|TRBD2|.
TGCGCCAGCAGCTTCACGGGGCTAGCGGGGCGGGGGGAGACCCAGTACTTC
CASSFTGLAGRGETQYF
>TRBJ2-1|TRBV4-3|.|.
TGCGCCAGCAGCCAAGACCCGACTAGTAATGAGCAGTTCTTC
CASSQDPTSNEQFF
>TRBJ2-7|TRBV2|.|.
TGTGCCAGCACCAGGGAGGTAGGTCGAACCTACGAGCAGTACTTC
CASTREVGRTYEQYF
>TRBJ2-7|TRBV11-2|.|.
TGTGCCAGCAGCTTAGGGGCAGCTTACGAGCAGTACTTC
CASSLGAAYEQYF
>TRBJ1-5|TRBV28|.|.
TGTGCCACCCAGCGCGCGGGCAATCAGCCCCAGCATTTT
CATQRAGNQPQHF
>TRBJ2-1|TRBV28|TRBD2|.
TGTGCCAGCAGGTATGCCCCAAACAGCGGGAGCCCTGAGCAGTTCTTC
CASRYAPNSGSPEQFF